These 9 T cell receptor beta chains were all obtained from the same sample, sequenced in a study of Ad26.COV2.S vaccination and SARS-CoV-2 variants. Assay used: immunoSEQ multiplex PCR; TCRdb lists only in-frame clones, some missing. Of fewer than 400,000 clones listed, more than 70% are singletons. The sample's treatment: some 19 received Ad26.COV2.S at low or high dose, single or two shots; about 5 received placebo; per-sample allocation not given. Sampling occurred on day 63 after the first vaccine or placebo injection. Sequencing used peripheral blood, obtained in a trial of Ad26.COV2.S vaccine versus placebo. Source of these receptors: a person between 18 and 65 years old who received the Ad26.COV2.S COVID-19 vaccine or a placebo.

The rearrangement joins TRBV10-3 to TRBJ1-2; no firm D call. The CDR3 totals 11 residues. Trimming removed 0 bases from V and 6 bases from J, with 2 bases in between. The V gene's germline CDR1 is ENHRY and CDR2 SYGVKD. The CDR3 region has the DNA TGTGCCATCAGTGAGTCGGATGGCTACACCTTC. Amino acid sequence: CAISESDGYTF.

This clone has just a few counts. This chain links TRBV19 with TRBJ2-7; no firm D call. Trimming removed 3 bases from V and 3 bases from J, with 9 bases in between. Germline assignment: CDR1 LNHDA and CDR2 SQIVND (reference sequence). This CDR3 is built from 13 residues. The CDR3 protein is CASSMRQNYEQYF. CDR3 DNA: TGTGCCAGTAGTATGCGGCAGAACTACGAGCAGTACTTC.

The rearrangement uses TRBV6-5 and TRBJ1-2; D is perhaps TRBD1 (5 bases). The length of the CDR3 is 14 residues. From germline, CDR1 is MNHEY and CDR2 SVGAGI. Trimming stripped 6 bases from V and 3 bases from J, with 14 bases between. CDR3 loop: CASRIQGGDYGYTF. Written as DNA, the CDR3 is TGTGCCAGCAGGATTCAGGGTGGGGACTATGGCTACACCTTC.

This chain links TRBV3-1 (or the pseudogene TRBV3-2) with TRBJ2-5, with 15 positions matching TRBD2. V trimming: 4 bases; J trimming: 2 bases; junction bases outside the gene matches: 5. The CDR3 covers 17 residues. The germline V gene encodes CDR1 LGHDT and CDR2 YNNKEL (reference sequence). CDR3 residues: CASSRNGLAGGQETQYF. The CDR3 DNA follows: TGTGCCAGCAGCCGCAACGGACTAGCGGGGGGGCAAGAGACCCAGTACTTC.

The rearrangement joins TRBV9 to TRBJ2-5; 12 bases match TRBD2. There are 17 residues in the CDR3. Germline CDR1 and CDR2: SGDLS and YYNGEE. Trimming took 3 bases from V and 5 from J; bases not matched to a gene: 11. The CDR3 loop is CASSATSGGQRKETQYF. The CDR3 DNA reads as TGTGCCAGCAGCGCGACTAGCGGGGGCCAACGGAAGGAGACCCAGTACTTC.

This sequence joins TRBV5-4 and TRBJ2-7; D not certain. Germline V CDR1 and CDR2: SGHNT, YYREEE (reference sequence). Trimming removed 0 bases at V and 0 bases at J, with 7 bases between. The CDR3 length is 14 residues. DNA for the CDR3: TGTGCCAGCAGCTTGGGGGCCCCCTCCTACGAGCAGTACTTC. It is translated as CASSLGAPSYEQYF.

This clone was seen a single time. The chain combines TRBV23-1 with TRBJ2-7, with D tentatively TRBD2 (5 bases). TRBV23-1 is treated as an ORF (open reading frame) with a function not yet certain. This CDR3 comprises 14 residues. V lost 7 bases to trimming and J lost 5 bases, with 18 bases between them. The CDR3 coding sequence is TGCGCCAGCACCCCCTCTCGAGGGCAGGACGAGCAGTACTTC. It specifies CASTPSRGQDEQYF.

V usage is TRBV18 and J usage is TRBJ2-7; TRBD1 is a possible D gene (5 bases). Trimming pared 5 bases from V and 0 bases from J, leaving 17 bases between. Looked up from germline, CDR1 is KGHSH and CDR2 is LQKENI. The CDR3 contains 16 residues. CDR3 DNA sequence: TGTGCCAGCTCAGACACAGGAACGGTCGGCTCCTACGAGCAGTACTTC. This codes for CASSDTGTVGSYEQYF.

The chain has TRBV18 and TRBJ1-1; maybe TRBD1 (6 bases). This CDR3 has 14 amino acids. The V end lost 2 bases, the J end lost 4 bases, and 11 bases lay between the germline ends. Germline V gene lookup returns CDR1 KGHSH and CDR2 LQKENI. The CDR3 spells CASSPNREVTEAFF. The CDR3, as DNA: TGTGCCAGCTCACCAAACAGGGAGGTCACTGAAGCTTTCTTT.